Listed below are T cell receptor beta chains from one sample, sequenced in a study of cytomegalovirus exposure and HLA in healthy donors. The data were produced by immunoSEQ multiplex PCR, yet TCRdb's version contains in-frame clones alone and is incomplete. The sample holds about 130,000 clones, about nine tenths seen once. The sequenced sample consisted of PBMCs. The receptor set was obtained from a man in his thirties or forties in good health and CMV-seronegative. Both conserved end residues are part of each CDR3. D genes are given only for firm matches.

v_gene	j_gene	d_gene	CDR3aa	CDR3nt
TRBV27	TRBJ2-1	TRBD2	CASSLRGLAGEGLYNEQFF	TGTGCCAGCAGTTTACGGGGACTAGCGGGAGAGGGACTCTACAATGAGCAGTTCTTC
TRBV27	TRBJ1-1	-	CASTPLTGVAFF	TGTGCCAGCACCCCTTTAACGGGGGTTGCTTTCTTT
TRBV18	TRBJ1-2	-	CASKAGQRYYGYTF	TGTGCCAGCAAAGCTGGACAGCGGTACTATGGCTACACCTTC
TRBV4-2	TRBJ2-7	TRBD1	CASSQDETGASYEQYF	TGTGCCAGCAGCCAAGATGAGACAGGGGCCTCCTACGAGCAGTACTTC
TRBV9	TRBJ2-1	-	CASSVGQDTYNEQFF	TGTGCCAGCAGCGTAGGGCAGGATACCTACAATGAGCAGTTCTTC
TRBV7-2	TRBJ1-5	-	CASSPGITEASQPQHF	TGTGCCAGCAGCCCAGGGATCACAGAGGCGTCACAGCCCCAGCATTTT
TRBV11-2	TRBJ1-2	-	CASSLDSNYGYTF	TGTGCCAGCAGCTTGGACAGCAACTATGGCTACACCTTC
TRBV5-6	TRBJ2-7	TRBD1	CASSFRPDRGSFEQYF	TGTGCCAGCAGCTTCCGGCCGGACAGGGGGTCTTTCGAGCAGTACTTC
TRBV6-5	TRBJ1-3	TRBD1	CASSYGTSGTGAIYF	TGTGCCAGCAGTTACGGGACTTCGGGGACAGGTGCCATATATTTT
TRBV19	TRBJ2-1	-	CASSISEGRGMGEQFF	TGTGCCAGTAGTATATCCGAAGGGAGGGGGATGGGTGAGCAGTTCTTC
TRBV19	TRBJ1-6	-	CASRGSGYTSPLHF	TGTGCCAGTAGAGGGTCAGGGTATACTTCACCCCTCCACTTT